Listed here are 23 T cell receptor beta chains from one sample, sequenced in a study of T cell responses to AZD1222 COVID-19 vaccine. Sequencing used immunoSEQ multiplex PCR; TCRdb keeps in-frame clones, though not all of them. Counted here are approximately 89,000 clones, 70% to 90% occurring once; the ten biggest clones make up roughly 15%. This specimen consisted of peripheral blood, obtained on day 0 of AZD1222 vaccination. Receptors originate from an adult in good health.

The chain combines TRBV19 with TRBJ2-1, with 8 bases fitting TRBD1. The CDR3 is made up of 14 amino acids. The trim removed 9 bases at V and 3 bases at J, leaving 7 bases unmatched. Germline V gene data show CDR1 as LNHDA and CDR2 as SQIVND (reference sequence). The CDR3 nucleotides read TGTGCCAGCCAGACAGGGGATGGCTACAATGAGCAGTTCTTC. This encodes CASQTGDGYNEQFF. Full variable domain (missing parts from reference TRBV19 and TRBJ2-1): DGGITQSPKYLFRKEGQNVTLSCEQNLNHDAMYWYRQDPGQGLRLIYYSQIVNDFQKGDIAEGYSVSREKKESFPLTVTSAQKNPTAFYLCASQTGDGYNEQFFGPGTRLTVL.

This chain uses TRBV7-9 with TRBJ1-1, with 10 bases fitting TRBD1. V lost 1 base and J lost 8; bases outside the gene matches: 4. The CDR3 length is 14 residues. Germline CDR1 is SEHNR and CDR2 is FQNEAQ (reference sequence). The CDR3 nucleotides read TGTGCCAGCAGCTTAGGGACAGGGGGGAAGGAAGCTTTCTTT. This codes for CASSLGTGGKEAFF.

The CDR3 sequence is CACPRGTSPGANVLTF. The CDR3 DNA is TGTGCCTGTCCCAGGGGGACTTCCCCTGGGGCCAACGTCCTGACTTTC. V and J are TRBV30 and TRBJ2-6, with D possibly matching TRBD1 (7 bases). The CDR3 loop spans 16 amino acids. Germline V gene lookup returns CDR1 GTSNPN and CDR2 SVGIG (reference sequence). The germline V and J ends were trimmed by 6 bases and 2 bases, with 17 bases remaining between them.

V is TRBV19 and J is TRBJ1-4; D remains ambiguous. The CDR3 runs to 13 residues. The V and J ends lost 6 bases and 7 bases respectively, with 12 bases between them. Germline assignment: CDR1 LNHDA and CDR2 SQIVND (reference sequence). The chain's CDR3 is CASSSGEGEKLFF. The CDR3 nucleotides read TGTGCCAGTAGCTCCGGGGAGGGTGAAAAACTGTTTTTT.

This chain connects TRBV5-4 to TRBJ2-3, with TRBD1 identical over 8 bases. V shed 5 bases, J shed 2 bases, and the junction held 7 bases outside the gene matches. This CDR3 is built from 15 residues. The V gene's germline CDR1 is SGHNT and CDR2 YYREEE (reference sequence). CDR3 protein: CASRLDRGHTDTQYF. CDR3 DNA sequence: TGTGCCAGCAGACTAGACAGGGGCCACACAGATACGCAGTATTTT.

This rearrangement joins TRBV6-1 to TRBJ2-6; no firm D call. Germline lookup yields CDR1 MNHNS and CDR2 SASEGT. The CDR3 consists of 14 residues. V was cut by 4 bases and J by 0 bases, with 4 bases left in between. CDR3 sequence (DNA): TGTGCCAGCAGTGGCACCTCTGGGGCCAACGTCCTGACTTTC. This sequence encodes CASSGTSGANVLTF.

The chain employs TRBV30 and TRBJ1-6, with D perhaps TRBD1 (6 bases). Germline V gene sequence: CDR1 GTSNPN, CDR2 SVGIG (reference sequence). CDR3 length: 13 residues. V dropped 5 bases and J dropped 5 bases, with 10 bases sitting between them. CDR3 sequence (DNA): TGTGCCTGGGCCCGGACAGATAATTCACCCCTCCACTTT. Its translation is CAWARTDNSPLHF.

This clone has a handful of counts. V and J are TRBV27 and TRBJ2-7; perhaps D is TRBD1 or TRBD2 (5 bases each). The CDR3 runs to 16 residues. V shed 5 bases and J shed 9 bases, with 26 bases lying between them. Germline V gives CDR1 MNHEY, CDR2 SMNVEV (reference sequence). CDR3 in DNA: TGTGCCAGCAGTATCACCCCAGGGAGCGTGTTACGAGGGCAGTACTTC. It is translated as CASSITPGSVLRGQYF.

The chain recombines TRBV10-1 with TRBJ1-1; tentatively, D is TRBD1 (6 bases). The CDR3 has 14 amino acids. V dropped 8 bases and J dropped 4 bases, with 17 bases sitting between them. CDR1 is WNHNN and CDR2 is SYGVQD in the germline V gene (reference sequence). Here the CDR3 DNA reads TGCGCCAGCGCTTCGGAACAGGGTAGCACTGAAGCTTTCTTT. Translated, it gives CASASEQGSTEAFF.

The chain links TRBV19 to TRBJ1-2; D is unresolved. The CDR3 loop spans 14 amino acids. The germline V gene encodes CDR1 LNHDA and CDR2 SQIVND (reference sequence). Trimming removed 5 bases from V and 7 bases from J, with 17 bases in between. The CDR3 DNA reads as TGTGCCAGTAGTCGACAATCATCCTCTCGTGGCTACACCTTC. It specifies CASSRQSSSRGYTF. The full variable domain, completed using reference TRBV19 and TRBJ1-2, is DGGITQSPKYLFRKEGQNVTLSCEQNLNHDAMYWYRQDPGQGLRLIYYSQIVNDFQKGDIAEGYSVSREKKESFPLTVTSAQKNPTAFYLCASSRQSSSRGYTFGSGTRLTVV.

The chain couples TRBV2 to TRBJ1-5; D perhaps matches TRBD1 (5 bases). Deletions cut 1 base from V and 2 bases from J, with 18 bases between. Germline V lookup: CDR1 SNHLY, CDR2 FYNNEI. The CDR3 is 18 residues long. DNA of the CDR3: TGTGCCAGCAGTGAAGTTCCCCCGGGCGGGGGTGGCAATCAGCCCCAGCATTTT. It yields the protein CASSEVPPGGGGNQPQHF.

This clone was observed a handful of times. The chain couples TRBV20-1 to TRBJ1-2; 7 bases line up with TRBD1. The CDR3 is made up of 11 amino acids. CDR1 and CDR2 (germline): DFQATT, SNEGSKA (reference sequence). V lost 6 bases, J lost 8 bases, and 6 bases stayed unmatched. The CDR3 loop reads CSARQGGGYTF. CDR3 in DNA: TGCAGTGCGCGGCAGGGGGGAGGCTACACCTTC.

This clone was detected a few times. This chain uses TRBV28 with TRBJ1-1; TRBD1 matches at 9 bases. The CDR3 contains 16 residues. J gave up 1 base and V 7 bases, and 10 bases lay outside the gene matches. The germline CDR1 and CDR2 sequences are MDHEN and SYDVKM. CDR3 coding DNA: TGTGCCAGCATGCAACAGGGGGCAGGGGGGAACACTGAAGCTTTCTTT. Amino acid sequence: CASMQQGAGGNTEAFF.

The chain is built from TRBV2 and TRBJ2-2; TRBD2 aligns across 10 bases. The V and J ends lost 2 bases and 7 bases, in that order; junction bases with no gene match: 7. The CDR3 spans 16 residues. Germline assignment: CDR1 SNHLY and CDR2 FYNNEI. The CDR3 reads CASSETSLAGVGELFF. In DNA form, the CDR3 reads TGTGCCAGCAGTGAAACCTCTCTAGCGGGGGTCGGGGAGCTGTTTTTT.

V and J are TRBV6-5 and TRBJ1-6; D is possibly TRBD1 (5 bases). The V gene lost 10 bases and the J gene lost 7 bases, with 17 bases spanning the gap. CDR3 size: 14 residues. Germline CDR1 and CDR2: MNHEY and SVGAGI. Written as DNA, the CDR3 is TGTGCCACGATCAGGGTTATTGGGAATTCACCCCTCCACTTT. Translated, it gives CATIRVIGNSPLHF.

The chain links TRBV7-9 to TRBJ1-1; D is perhaps TRBD1 (6 bases). The V gene's germline CDR1 is SEHNR and CDR2 FQNEAQ (reference sequence). V was pared by 4 bases and J by 4 bases, with 19 bases between. This CDR3 is 16 amino acids long. CDR3 loop: CASSSDLQGRGTEAFF. The CDR3 nucleotides read TGTGCCAGCAGCTCAGACCTACAGGGACGTGGCACTGAAGCTTTCTTT.

The V and J genes are TRBV19 and TRBJ2-1; D not certain. The ends were cut back, 5 bases at V and 0 bases at J, with 11 bases in the middle. This CDR3 has 15 amino acids. Per the germline V gene, CDR1 is LNHDA and CDR2 is SQIVND (reference sequence). In DNA form, the CDR3 reads TGTGCCAGTAGTGCTCTCCGGGCCTCCTACAATGAGCAGTTCTTC. It is translated as CASSALRASYNEQFF.

The J gene is TRBJ1-2, the V gene TRBV4-3; TRBD1 matches 8 bases. CDR1 is LGHNA, CDR2 YSLEER, per germline. V was pared by 0 bases and J by 4 bases, with 1 base of the junction left unmatched. CDR3 length equals 14 residues. CDR3 in DNA: TGCGCCAGCAGCCAAGACAGGGGGCCCTATGGCTACACCTTC. Translated, it gives CASSQDRGPYGYTF.

The chain employs TRBV28 and TRBJ1-6, with D possibly matching TRBD1 (5 bases). V lost 6 bases to trimming and J lost 7 bases, with 13 bases between them. Germline assignment: CDR1 MDHEN and CDR2 SYDVKM. The CDR3 length is 14 residues. The CDR3 DNA sequence: TGTGCCAGCAGCCGCGGAGGGGCGAATTCACCCCTCCACTTT. Its translation: CASSRGGANSPLHF. Using reference TRBV28 and TRBJ1-6 for the parts outside the CDR3, the full variable domain is DVKVTQSSRYLVKRTGEKVFLECVQDMDHENMFWYRQDPGLGLRLIYFSYDVKMKEKGDIPEGYSVSREKKERFSLILESASTNQTSMYLCASSRGGANSPLHFGNGTRLTVT.

The chain links TRBV3-1 (or the pseudogene TRBV3-2) to TRBJ2-1; D unresolved. Germline CDR1 LGHDT, CDR2 YNNKEL (reference sequence). Trimming left V 4 bases short and J 4 bases short, with 14 bases between. The CDR3 sequence is 15 residues long. CDR3 nucleotides: TGTGCCAGCAGCCCCCGAAACTCGTATTACAATGAGCAGTTCTTC. It yields the protein CASSPRNSYYNEQFF.

In its sample, this clone was seen a few times. The V gene is TRBV6-2 or TRBV6-3, the J gene TRBJ1-1; D not certain. Germline V lookup: CDR1 MNHEY, CDR2 SVGEGT. CDR3 size: 13 residues. Deletions cut 5 bases from V and 4 bases from J, with 11 bases between. CDR3 amino acids: CASSDAGSTEAFF. The CDR3 coding sequence is TGTGCCAGCAGTGACGCCGGGTCCACTGAAGCTTTCTTT.

This clone was seen just once. CDR3 coding DNA: TGTGCCAGCAGCCAAGCTACAAATTCACCCCTCCACTTT. Translated, it gives CASSQATNSPLHF. V is TRBV3-1 (or the pseudogene TRBV3-2) and J is TRBJ1-6; D is unclear. V lost 1 base and J 7 bases, leaving 5 bases between the germline ends. This CDR3 is built from 13 residues. Per germline, CDR1 LGHDT and CDR2 YNNKEL (reference sequence).

The V call is TRBV5-4, the J call TRBJ2-3; D is undetermined. Germline V gene data show CDR1 as SGHNT and CDR2 as YYREEE (reference sequence). CDR3 length equals 15 residues. The ends were cut back, 4 bases at V and 2 bases at J, with 14 bases in the middle. The CDR3 region is CASSGFSTLTDTQYF. CDR3 sequence (DNA): TGTGCCAGCAGCGGTTTCTCGACTCTCACAGATACGCAGTATTTT.